The 2 T cell receptor beta chains listed next were all sequenced from one sample in a study of response to subunit inactivated influenza vaccine (dated by TCRdb to between 2018 and 2020). The library came from RT-PCR. The instrument given in TCRdb is Illumina HiSeq 2500. TCRdb's own reprocessing of the public reads used fastp at Q25 and MiXCR and kept productive beta chains. Identical CDR3 protein sequences are pooled into one entry, listed with their most common genes and DNA. The sample table records 500,000 to 550,000 distinct CDR3 sequences; roughly 25% of these occur just once. Jointly, the top ten make up around 2.8% of the sample. The same sample was also used in a study of T cells expressing NK-cell markers. From the second report: The TCR beta cDNA libraries were made using 5'RACE template switching, a step that added both a universal primer site and unique molecular identifiers.

The specimen comprised CD4+ T cells sorted from PBMCs, sampled about 12 days after vaccination. These receptors were taken from a man aged 50 to 60 who received an inactivated influenza vaccine. Donor details come from another sample of the same person, matched by shared clones.

CDR3 amino acids: CASSFQGEGANVLTF. CDR3 DNA: TGTGCCAGCAGCTTTCAGGGGGAGGGGGCCAACGTCCTGACTTTC. The V call is TRBV7-2, the J call TRBJ2-6; TRBD1 matches at 7 bases. This CDR3 comprises 15 residues. Germline CDR1 SGHTA, CDR2 FQGNSA. V dropped 3 bases and J dropped 4; count of bases not matched to a gene: 3.

This clonotype was seen many times. The chain links TRBV4-3 to TRBJ2-4, with 8 nucleotides matching TRBD2. Germline CDR1 is LGHNA and CDR2 is YSLEER. The ends lost 0 bases at V and 7 bases at J; junction bases unmatched: 8. CDR3 length: 16 amino acids. The CDR3, as DNA: TGCGCCAGCAGCCAAGACTTAAGCGGGAGCTGGAACATTCAGTACTTC. Residues: CASSQDLSGSWNIQYF.